By sample share, the clone carrying this TCR beta chain is large. Antigen unknown. This CDR3 contains 15 residues. Trimming left V 5 bases short and J 3 bases short, with 13 bases between. The V gene's germline CDR1 is SGHAT and CDR2 FQNNGV. Sorting of live CD3+CD8+TCRalphabeta+ cells by PD-1 and/or TIGIT gave four subsets. This specimen comes from a study of circulating CD8 cells and anti-PD-1 response in melanoma. The QIAseq Immune Repertoire TCR panel built the libraries from approximately 16 ng of total RNA. TCRdb itself ran the reads through MiXCR, one entry per CDR3 protein. The data contain 500 or so distinct CDR3 sequences, more than 8.5% of them seen just once; the ten biggest clones take up 11%. Study-level points and caveats: A small cohort with few responders supplied the baseline and M1 comparisons. Diversity ranked highest in DNEG and lowest in TIGIT subsets. Experiments were generally run without replicates.

The V and J genes are TRBV11-2 and TRBJ2-2; D is unclear. The sample here was CD8+ T cells from PBMCs, taken at baseline or after one month of anti-PD-1 therapy (not recorded which). The TCR sequence derives from a human donor with melanoma. CDR3 sequence: CASSPPAVYTGELFF. The CDR3 coding sequence is TGTGCCAGCAGCCCCCCCGCGGTTTACACCGGGGAGCTGTTTTTT.